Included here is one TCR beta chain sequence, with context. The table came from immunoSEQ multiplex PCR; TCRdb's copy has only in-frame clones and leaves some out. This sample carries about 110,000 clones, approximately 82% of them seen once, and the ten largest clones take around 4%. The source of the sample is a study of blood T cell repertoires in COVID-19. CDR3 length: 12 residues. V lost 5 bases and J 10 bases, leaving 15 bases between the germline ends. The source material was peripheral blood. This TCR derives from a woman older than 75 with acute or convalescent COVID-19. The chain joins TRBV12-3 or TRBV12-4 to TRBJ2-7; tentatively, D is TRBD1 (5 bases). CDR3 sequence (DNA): TGTGCCAGCAGTCCCTACGCAGGGAATCAGTACTTC. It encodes CASSPYAGNQYF.